The 6 T cell receptor beta chains given below trace back to one sample, sequenced in a study of blood T cell repertoires in COVID-19. Sequencing was performed with immunoSEQ multiplex PCR; in TCRdb, only in-frame clones are kept and a portion is missing. The sample includes about 140,000 clones, 76% of them seen just once. Sequencing used peripheral blood. These receptors originate from a woman at least 80 years old with active or convalescent COVID-19.

This chain uses TRBV30 with TRBJ1-2, with D perhaps TRBD1 (6 bases). This CDR3 spans 14 amino acids. Germline CDR1 GTSNPN, CDR2 SVGIG (reference sequence). The V and J ends lost 3 bases and 4 bases respectively, with 15 bases between them. Here the CDR3 reads CAWRERGGFYGYTF. The CDR3 region has the DNA TGTGCCTGGAGGGAGAGGGGGGGGTTCTATGGCTACACCTTC. The entire variable domain, with the rest obtained from reference TRBV30 and TRBJ1-2, is as follows: SQTIHQWPATLVQPVGSPLSLECTVEGTSNPNLYWYRQAAGRGLQLLFYSVGIGQISSEVPQNLSASRPQDRQFILSSKKLLLSDSGFYLCAWRERGGFYGYTFGSGTRLTVV.

The rearrangement uses TRBV6-5 and TRBJ2-6; 8 bases are shared with TRBD1. The CDR3 runs to 16 residues. Germline V CDR1 and CDR2: MNHEY, SVGAGI. V shed 0 bases and J 2 bases; nucleotides not matched to a gene: 0. For the CDR3, the DNA is TGTGCCAGCAGTTACTCGGACAGGGCTGGGGCCAACGTCCTGACTTTC. Protein: CASSYSDRAGANVLTF.

V gene TRBV5-1 combines with J gene TRBJ2-1, with D possibly TRBD1 on 5 matching bases. The CDR3 sequence is 16 residues long. V lost 2 bases and J 0 bases, leaving 12 bases between the germline ends. The germline gives CDR1 SGHRS, CDR2 YFSETQ. This chain's CDR3 is CASSFQGTTSYNEQFF. CDR3 sequence (DNA): TGCGCCAGCAGCTTTCAGGGAACTACCTCCTACAATGAGCAGTTCTTC.

This rearrangement joins TRBV19 to TRBJ1-2, with D tentatively TRBD1 (5 bases). Trimming removed 2 bases at V and 4 bases at J, with 14 bases between. Germline V gene data show CDR1 as LNHDA and CDR2 as SQIVND (reference sequence). The CDR3 has 15 residues. Here the CDR3 reads CASSIQGGDGYGYTF. As DNA, the CDR3 is TGTGCCAGTAGTATACAGGGAGGGGACGGCTATGGCTACACCTTC. The variable domain in full, with the rest retrieved from reference TRBV19 and TRBJ1-2, is DGGITQSPKYLFRKEGQNVTLSCEQNLNHDAMYWYRQDPGQGLRLIYYSQIVNDFQKGDIAEGYSVSREKKESFPLTVTSAQKNPTAFYLCASSIQGGDGYGYTFGSGTRLTVV.

This chain uses TRBV5-1 with TRBJ1-1; D gene ambiguous. The CDR3 runs 13 residues. V lost 0 bases, J lost 5 bases, and 8 bases lay in between. Germline V gives CDR1 SGHRS, CDR2 YFSETQ. The CDR3 DNA sequence: TGCGCCAGCAGCTTGGCTACAGTTACTGAAGCTTTCTTT. Its protein product is CASSLATVTEAFF. Full variable domain (rest looked up from reference TRBV5-1 and TRBJ1-1): KAGVTQTPRYLIKTRGQQVTLSCSPISGHRSVSWYQQTPGQGLQFLFEYFSETQRNKGNFPGRFSGRQFSNSRSEMNVSTLELGDSALYLCASSLATVTEAFFGQGTRLTVV.

The V call is TRBV27, the J call TRBJ2-5, with TRBD2 matching over 10 bases. J gave up 6 bases and V 1 base, and 14 bases lay outside the gene matches. Germline CDR1 MNHEY, CDR2 SMNVEV (reference sequence). The CDR3 consists of 18 residues. CDR3 sequence (DNA): TGTGCCAGCAGTTTATTGGCAGGGGACTCTAGCGGGGGTAAGACCCAGTACTTC. Translation gives CASSLLAGDSSGGKTQYF.